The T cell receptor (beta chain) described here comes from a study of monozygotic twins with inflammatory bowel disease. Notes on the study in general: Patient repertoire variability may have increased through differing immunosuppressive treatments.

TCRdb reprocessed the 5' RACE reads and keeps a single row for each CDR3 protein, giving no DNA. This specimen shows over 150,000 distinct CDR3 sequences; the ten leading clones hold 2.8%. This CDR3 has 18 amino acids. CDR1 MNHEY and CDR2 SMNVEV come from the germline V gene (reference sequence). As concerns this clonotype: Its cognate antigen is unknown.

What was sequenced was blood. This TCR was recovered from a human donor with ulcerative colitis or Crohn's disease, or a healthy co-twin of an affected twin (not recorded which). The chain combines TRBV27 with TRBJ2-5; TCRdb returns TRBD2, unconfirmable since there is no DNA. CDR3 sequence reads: CASSLYPRVAGVQETQYF.